The 14 T cell receptor beta chains in this list originate from one sample, sequenced in a study of beta chain features in type 1 diabetes. General observations from the study: Type 1 diabetes patients had TCRB CDR3s that were shorter (moderately but significantly so) in all four CD4+ subsets.

The investigators reverse transcribed all of the isolated RNA, so they sequenced expressed TCRB transcripts. Assay: immunoSEQ multiplex PCR; the TCRdb copy retains only in-frame clones and omits some. The sample lists more than 300,000 clones; roughly 8.8% were seen once. Their antigens are not known. Material for sequencing was central memory CD4+ T cells from blood. The receptors shown here come from a man aged 25-45 years with type 1 diabetes.

The J gene is TRBJ1-4, the V gene TRBV5-1, with TRBD1 matching over 7 bases. CDR3 length: 15 residues. V dropped 0 bases and J dropped 6; count of bases not matched to a gene: 5. The V gene's germline CDR1 is SGHRS and CDR2 YFSETQ. CDR3 sequence (DNA): TGCGCCAGCAGCTTGGTGGCAGGGGGAGATGAAAAACTGTTTTTT. It encodes CASSLVAGGDEKLFF.

This clone was seen repeatedly, ten times or more. The chain carries TRBV7-2 and TRBJ2-3; D may be TRBD1 or TRBD2 (5 bases each). Trimming stripped 1 base from V and 5 bases from J, with 13 bases between. Per germline, CDR1 SGHTA and CDR2 FQGNSA. The length of the CDR3 is 15 residues. Here the CDR3 reads CASSLVGDVGDTQYF. The CDR3 nucleotides read TGTGCCAGCAGCTTAGTGGGGGATGTGGGAGATACGCAGTATTTT. Full variable domain (missing parts from reference TRBV7-2 and TRBJ2-3): GAGVSQSPSNKVTEKGKDVELRCDPISGHTALYWYRQSLGQGLEFLIYFQGNSAPDKSGLPSDRFSAERTGGSVSTLTIQRTQQEDSAVYLCASSLVGDVGDTQYFGPGTRLTVL.

This clone appeared a few times. The chain recombines TRBV14 with TRBJ2-3, with D possibly being TRBD2 (5 bases). Trimming cost V 1 base and J 4 bases, with 9 bases left between them. The CDR3 is made up of 14 amino acids. Germline assignment: CDR1 SGHDN and CDR2 FVKESK. In nucleotides, the CDR3 is TGTGCCAGCAGCCAAGTGGGGAGCGCAGATACGCAGTATTTT. As protein: CASSQVGSADTQYF.

This clone was seen a few times. Other nucleotide sequences from this sample produce the same CDR3. J is TRBJ2-3 and V is TRBV7-2, with 8 bases identical to TRBD1. V dropped 5 bases and J dropped 1; count of bases not matched to a gene: 2. This CDR3 spans 14 amino acids. Germline assignment: CDR1 SGHTA and CDR2 FQGNSA. CDR3 nucleotides: TGTGCCAGCAGCCTGGGACAGGGCACAGATACGCAGTATTTT. Its translation is CASSLGQGTDTQYF.

Comment on this clone: This may stem from a read error, because a much larger clone lies one nucleotide away. The chain uses TRBV4-3 and TRBJ1-5; D is possibly TRBD1 (6 bases). Per the germline V gene, CDR1 is LGHNA and CDR2 is YSLEER. This CDR3 region has 13 residues. The CDR3 coding sequence is TGCGCCTGCAGCCAGGGACACTCCCAGCCCCAGCATTTT. Its translation: CACSQGHSQPQHF.

Of note for this clone: The same CDR3 is also encoded by other DNA sequences in this sample. This chain joins TRBV30 and TRBJ2-3; 9 positions agree with TRBD2. The CDR3 is made up of 15 amino acids. From germline, CDR1 is GTSNPN and CDR2 SVGIG (reference sequence). V lost 0 bases, J lost 6 bases, and 7 bases stayed unmatched. Here the CDR3 DNA reads TGTGCCTGGAGTGTAGGTGCGGGGGGGCCGGATACGCAGTATTTT. Its protein product is CAWSVGAGGPDTQYF.

This clone has just a few counts. V and J are TRBV11-2 and TRBJ2-7, with D tentatively TRBD2 (5 bases). The CDR3 has 15 residues. Germline V lookup: CDR1 SGHAT, CDR2 FQNNGV. V dropped 4 bases and J dropped 0 bases, with 13 bases sitting between them. The CDR3 DNA is TGTGCCAGCAGCTCCCTAAAGCGGAGCTCCTACGAGCAGTACTTC. The encoded protein is CASSSLKRSSYEQYF.

V gene TRBV5-1 combines with J gene TRBJ2-3; 12 nucleotides align to TRBD2. CDR1 is SGHRS and CDR2 is YFSETQ in the germline V gene. V lost 2 bases, J lost 1 base, and 5 bases stayed unmatched. The CDR3 is made up of 17 amino acids. The CDR3 region has the DNA TGCGCCAGCAGCTTCTCCGCTAGCGGGGGGGGCACAGATACGCAGTATTTT. It encodes CASSFSASGGGTDTQYF.

This clone showed up just a few times. This chain joins TRBV5-4 and TRBJ2-5, with TRBD1 matching 9 bases. CDR1 SGHNT and CDR2 YYREEE come from the germline V gene (reference sequence). This CDR3 has 15 amino acids. V shed 4 bases and J 4 bases; nucleotides not matched to a gene: 8. The CDR3 DNA is TGTGCCAGCAGCGTTACTACAGGGGGCGCAGAGACCCAGTACTTC. This translates into CASSVTTGGAETQYF.

This chain's CDR3 is CASSAGTGETGEYF. CDR3 nucleotide sequence: TGTGCCAGCAGTGCCGGGACAGGGGAAACGGGGGAATACTTC. This chain uses TRBV27 with TRBJ2-4; 10 nucleotides align to TRBD1. This CDR3 is built from 14 residues. V lost 5 bases and J lost 16; bases outside the gene matches: 14. Per the germline V gene, CDR1 is MNHEY and CDR2 is SMNVEV (reference sequence).

This clone was observed a handful of times. V gene TRBV2 combines with J gene TRBJ2-6; D is undetermined. This CDR3 spans 16 amino acids. Germline CDR1 SNHLY, CDR2 FYNNEI. Between the trimmed V and J ends, which lost 4 bases and 2 bases, there was a span of 12 bases. The CDR3 DNA sequence: TGTGCCAGCAGTGCAGAAATTATAACTGGGGCCAACGTCCTGACTTTC. This sequence encodes CASSAEIITGANVLTF. The full variable domain, with the rest looked up from reference TRBV2 and TRBJ2-6, is EPEVTQTPSHQVTQMGQEVILRCVPISNHLYFYWYRQILGQKVEFLVSFYNNEISEKSEIFDDQFSVERPDGSNFTLKIRSTKLEDSAMYFCASSAEIITGANVLTFGAGSRLTVL.

This clone was observed a few times. The rearrangement uses TRBV18 and TRBJ1-1, with D unclear. This CDR3 has 13 amino acids. V dropped 6 bases and J dropped 1 base, with 9 bases sitting between them. Germline V gene lookup returns CDR1 KGHSH and CDR2 LQKENI. CDR3 sequence (DNA): TGTGCCAGCTCTCTGTCAGGGAACACTGAAGCTTTCTTT. Translated: CASSLSGNTEAFF.

This clone has a count of ten or more. Other nucleotide sequences in the sample specify the same CDR3. The chain has TRBV9 and TRBJ1-1, with TRBD1 matching over 7 bases. V shed 1 base and J 3 bases; nucleotides not matched to a gene: 0. The CDR3 runs 13 residues. CDR1 and CDR2 (germline): SGDLS, YYNGEE. The CDR3 here is CASSVQGDTEAFF. The DNA of the CDR3 is TGTGCCAGCAGCGTACAGGGGGACACTGAAGCTTTCTTT.

This chain uses TRBV7-9 with TRBJ2-1; 7 bases line up with TRBD2. V gave up 5 bases and J gave up 4 bases; unmatched junction bases: 8. Germline V CDR1 and CDR2: SEHNR, FQNEAQ (reference sequence). CDR3 length equals 15 residues. CDR3 protein: CASSGRASGYNEQFF. In DNA form, the CDR3 reads TGTGCCAGCAGCGGACGGGCTAGCGGTTACAATGAGCAGTTCTTC.